Sequencing of this T cell receptor (beta chain) was carried out in a study of cytomegalovirus exposure and HLA in healthy donors. V lost 3 bases to trimming and J lost 8 bases; unmatched junction nucleotides: 7. The length of the CDR3 is 15 residues. CDR1 is KGHSH and CDR2 is LQKENI in the germline V gene. The PCR was carried out with 60 Vbeta primers and 13 Jbeta primers. Sequencing used immunoSEQ multiplex PCR; TCRdb keeps in-frame clones, though not all of them. The profile shows roughly 89,000 clones, approximately 68% of them singletons. The chain joins TRBV18 to TRBJ2-1; 10 nucleotides align to TRBD2. Specimen: PBMCs. This sequence originates from a woman aged 45-60 years in good health and CMV-seropositive. This CDR3 reads CASSPTLAGLDEQFF. The CDR3 DNA follows: TGTGCCAGCTCACCGACACTAGCGGGGTTAGATGAGCAGTTCTTC.